The entry that follows covers one T cell receptor beta chain sequence. The sample belongs to a study of blood T cells in healthy people across ages. It was with a sample-barcoded 5' primer and a J-beta primer mix that a second PCR of about 7 to 12 cycles was run. Tagging of each cDNA molecule was performed by a template-switch adaptor with 12 random nucleotides. TCRdb reanalysed the 5' RACE reads using MiXCR and keeps one entry per CDR3 protein. The profile shows just under 550,000 distinct CDR3 sequences, 20% to 30% of them singletons. The CDR3 is 14 residues long. Germline V gene data show CDR1 as SGHDN and CDR2 as FVKESK. Trimming stripped 5 bases from V and 0 bases from J, with 10 bases between. These data were also filed under a second study, of T cells of mothers and their children. That work contributes: Both sample barcodes and 2-4 random nucleotides came from the M1S primer of the second PCR.

The V gene is TRBV14, the J gene TRBJ1-1; D not resolved. Material: blood. The TCR was taken from a boy under 18 in good health. Written as DNA, the CDR3 is TGTGCCAGCAGCACCCGGGGTTTGAACACTGAAGCTTTCTTT. Its translation is CASSTRGLNTEAFF.